A single sample is the source of the 24 T cell receptor beta chains below, sequenced in a study of beta chain features in type 1 diabetes. Study results and caveats: Shortening of TCRB CDR3s, moderate but significant, appeared in all four CD4+ subsets of Type 1 diabetes patients.

Sequencing targeted expressed TCRB transcripts, as all isolated RNA had been reverse transcribed. Profiling relied on immunoSEQ multiplex PCR, and the TCRdb table lists in-frame clones only, not all of them. The sample has a few hundred thousand clones; roughly 24% are singletons. Antigens for these TCRs are unknown. The sample taken for sequencing was naive CD4+ T cells from blood. The receptors were gathered from a woman aged 30 to 39 with type 1 diabetes.

This clone was seen a few times. The rearrangement uses TRBV28 and TRBJ1-1; perhaps TRBD1 as D (6 bases). The CDR3 runs 16 residues. V shed 1 base and J shed 2 bases, with 14 bases lying between them. The germline gives CDR1 MDHEN, CDR2 SYDVKM. The DNA for the CDR3 is TGTGCCAGCAGTTTATCTCCCCCACAGGGAAACACTGAAGCTTTCTTT. Translation: CASSLSPPQGNTEAFF.

This clone was detected only a few times. The chain carries TRBV29-1 and TRBJ1-2; 9 bases agree with TRBD1. This CDR3 comprises 13 residues. J gave up 4 bases and V 7 bases, and 7 bases lay outside the gene matches. Germline V gene sequence: CDR1 SQVTM, CDR2 ANQGSEA. The CDR3 spells CSAGTGTAYGYTF. Written as DNA, the CDR3 is TGCAGCGCTGGGACAGGGACGGCCTATGGCTACACCTTC.

J is TRBJ1-2 and V is TRBV20-1, with a tentative D call TRBD1 (6 bases). This CDR3 has 11 amino acids. The germline V gene encodes CDR1 DFQATT and CDR2 SNEGSKA (reference sequence). V was pared by 5 bases and J by 8 bases, with 12 bases between. The CDR3 protein is CSAPRGRGYTF. The CDR3 nucleotides read TGCAGTGCTCCCAGGGGTCGGGGCTACACCTTC.

The V call is TRBV29-1, the J call TRBJ1-2, with 7 bases matching TRBD1. This CDR3 contains 15 residues. V lost 5 bases to trimming and J lost 2 bases; unmatched junction nucleotides: 11. Germline V gene lookup returns CDR1 SQVTM and CDR2 ANQGSEA. The CDR3 spells CSVLARGQQNYGYTF. The DNA of the CDR3 is TGCAGCGTTCTCGCCCGGGGACAGCAGAACTATGGCTACACCTTC.

The chain carries TRBV9 and TRBJ1-2; D not certain. Germline CDR1 reads SGDLS; CDR2 reads YYNGEE. This CDR3 spans 15 amino acids. V was cut by 0 bases and J by 0 bases, with 9 bases left in between. CDR3 sequence: CASSVDPTSNYGYTF. CDR3 coding DNA: TGTGCCAGCAGCGTAGATCCGACATCTAACTATGGCTACACCTTC.

This clone was counted a few times. The chain is built from TRBV2 and TRBJ1-2; D not certain. Germline CDR1 is SNHLY and CDR2 is FYNNEI. This CDR3 has 13 amino acids. V lost 1 base to trimming and J lost 13 bases, with 16 bases between them. The CDR3 bases are TGTGCCAGCAGTGAAGACTACCTCGTAGTCCTCACCTTC. It yields the protein CASSEDYLVVLTF. The complete variable domain, with remaining parts taken from reference TRBV2 and TRBJ1-2, reads EPEVTQTPSHQVTQMGQEVILRCVPISNHLYFYWYRQILGQKVEFLVSFYNNEISEKSEIFDDQFSVERPDGSNFTLKIRSTKLEDSAMYFCASSEDYLVVLTFGSGTRLTVV.

This chain connects TRBV9 to TRBJ2-1; tentatively, D is TRBD1 (6 bases). The CDR3 covers 16 residues. Germline CDR1 is SGDLS and CDR2 is YYNGEE. V was shortened by 0 bases and J by 6 bases, with 16 bases between the two germline ends. CDR3 residues: CASSVAVRGTTNEQFF. CDR3 sequence (DNA): TGTGCCAGCAGCGTAGCTGTAAGGGGGACGACCAATGAGCAGTTCTTC.

This clone was seen more than once but under ten times. The chain combines TRBV23-1 with TRBJ1-1; a weak D match, TRBD1 (6 bases). TRBV23-1 is labeled an ORF, and its function is uncertain. Trimming removed 3 bases at V and 3 bases at J, with 14 bases between. The CDR3 spans 15 residues. Written as DNA, the CDR3 is TGCGCCAGCAGTCACCCGGTCGCAGGGGACACTGAAGCTTTCTTT. Amino acid sequence: CASSHPVAGDTEAFF.

The chain is built from TRBV5-1 and TRBJ1-1, with 7 bases that match TRBD1. The CDR3 contains 14 residues. The ends lost 4 bases at V and 3 bases at J; junction bases unmatched: 6. Germline V gene lookup returns CDR1 SGHRS and CDR2 YFSETQ. CDR3 DNA: TGCGCCAGCAGCACCGGGACAGCGTACACTGAAGCTTTCTTT. It yields the protein CASSTGTAYTEAFF.

This clone has only a few counts. This chain connects TRBV5-4 to TRBJ1-2, with D perhaps TRBD1 (5 bases). In germline, CDR1 is SGHNT, CDR2 YYREEE (reference sequence). Trimming removed 4 bases at V and 5 bases at J, with 24 bases between. This CDR3 is built from 17 residues. In DNA form, the CDR3 reads TGTGCCAGCAGCCCTGGGCGGGGACGGTCTTATATTTATGGCTACACCTTC. Translated: CASSPGRGRSYIYGYTF.

V is TRBV27 and J is TRBJ2-1, with 14 bases lining up with TRBD2. This CDR3 region has 13 residues. From germline, CDR1 is MNHEY and CDR2 SMNVEV (reference sequence). J gave up 15 bases and V 5 bases, and 6 bases lay outside the gene matches. The CDR3 DNA reads TGTGCCAGCAGTCCGGGACTAGCGGGAGTCGGGTTCTTC. This encodes CASSPGLAGVGFF.

J is TRBJ1-5 and V is TRBV4-2, with TRBD1 as a possible D gene (5 bases). V was shortened by 0 bases and J by 9 bases, with 18 bases between the two germline ends. Looked up from germline, CDR1 is LGHNA and CDR2 is YNFKEQ. The CDR3 loop spans 16 amino acids. CDR3 nucleotide sequence: TGTGCCAGCAGCCAAGATGGCACTCTAAACGGGGGGCCCCAGCATTTT. Translation gives CASSQDGTLNGGPQHF.

The chain uses TRBV30 and TRBJ2-1; 7 nucleotides agree with TRBD2. Germline CDR1 GTSNPN, CDR2 SVGIG (reference sequence). This CDR3 has 15 residues. With V trimmed by 3 bases and J by 0 bases, 5 bases remained unmatched. This CDR3 is CAWRKRGSSYNEQFF. The CDR3 coding sequence is TGTGCCTGGAGGAAGCGGGGAAGCTCCTACAATGAGCAGTTCTTC.

This clone was picked up one time. The chain carries TRBV14 and TRBJ2-1, with D possibly matching TRBD1 (5 bases). The germline V gene encodes CDR1 SGHDN and CDR2 FVKESK. The CDR3 is made up of 12 amino acids. Trimming took off 4 bases at V and 7 bases at J, with 8 bases between the two ends. The CDR3 reads CASSPQGNEQFF. The CDR3 coding sequence is TGTGCCAGCAGCCCCCAGGGTAATGAGCAGTTCTTC.

The chain employs TRBV10-2 and TRBJ2-3, with D perhaps TRBD1 (6 bases). Trimming shortened V by 6 bases and J by 1 base, and 8 bases separated the two germline ends. Germline CDR1 reads WSHSY; CDR2 reads SAAADI. The CDR3 sequence is 13 residues long. The CDR3 spells CASRAGGTDTQYF. Here the CDR3 DNA reads TGCGCCAGCAGGGCAGGGGGCACAGATACGCAGTATTTT.

This clone was seen more than once but under ten times. The CDR3 sequence is CASNKRAMGLAGGETGELFF. In DNA form, the CDR3 reads TGCGCCAGCAACAAGAGGGCAATGGGACTAGCGGGAGGGGAAACCGGGGAGCTGTTTTTT. This rearrangement joins TRBV4-1 to TRBJ2-2; 16 nucleotides line up with TRBD2. This CDR3 contains 20 residues. Germline V CDR1 and CDR2: MGHRA, YSYEKL. Germline trimming cut 7 bases from V and 5 bases from J; bases unmatched to any gene: 16.

This clone was seen a handful of times. The V and J genes are TRBV4-1 and TRBJ2-3, with 10 bases identical to TRBD1. CDR1 is MGHRA, CDR2 YSYEKL, per germline. The CDR3 has 14 amino acids. V lost 4 bases, J lost 5 bases, and 3 bases stayed unmatched. The CDR3 DNA reads as TGCGCCAGCAGCCCAGACAGGGGGCTAGATACGCAGTATTTT. Protein sequence: CASSPDRGLDTQYF.

The gene calls are TRBV21-1 and TRBJ2-1; TRBD2, the table's D call, was not compared with the DNA. TRBV21-1 is a recognized pseudogene. The CDR3 is 17 amino acids. CDR3 nucleotides: TGTGCCAGCAGCAAAGGCATAGCGCCCAGCTCCTACAATGAGCAGTTCTTC. This codes for CASSKGIAPSSYNEQFF.

V gene TRBV2 combines with J gene TRBJ2-7; D might be TRBD2 (6 bases). Germline assignment: CDR1 SNHLY and CDR2 FYNNEI. The CDR3 is 15 residues long. Trimming removed 4 bases at V and 7 bases at J, with 20 bases between. The DNA for the CDR3 is TGTGCCAGCAGTGCCGCGCGGGGAAGAGTGTTAGAGCAGTACTTC. Translated: CASSAARGRVLEQYF.

This clone has more than one count but fewer than ten. CDR3 sequence: CSVALAGSGTQETQYF. DNA for the CDR3: TGCAGCGTTGCCCTGGCAGGAAGCGGGACCCAAGAGACCCAGTACTTC. The V call is TRBV29-1, the J call TRBJ2-5; 7 nucleotides match TRBD2. The germline V gene encodes CDR1 SQVTM and CDR2 ANQGSEA. Losses at the gene ends were 4 bases for V and 1 base for J; bases not matched to a gene: 12. The CDR3 extends over 16 amino acids.

V is TRBV30 and J is TRBJ1-5, with D perhaps TRBD1 (6 bases). The CDR3 totals 17 residues. V was cut by 0 bases and J by 1 base, with 16 bases left in between. Germline V gene data show CDR1 as GTSNPN and CDR2 as SVGIG (reference sequence). CDR3 sequence reads: CAWSVLRGLLSNQPQHF. The CDR3, as DNA: TGTGCCTGGAGTGTACTCAGGGGCCTCCTGAGCAATCAGCCCCAGCATTTT.

The chain recombines TRBV7-9 with TRBJ2-7; D perhaps matches TRBD1 (5 bases). With 5 bases removed from V and 0 bases from J, the gap between germline ends came to 17 bases. CDR3 length equals 16 residues. Germline V CDR1 and CDR2: SEHNR, FQNEAQ (reference sequence). CDR3 in amino acids: CASSRVGQAYSYEQYF. The CDR3 nucleotides read TGTGCCAGCAGCAGAGTGGGGCAGGCCTACTCCTACGAGCAGTACTTC.

This clone appeared a few times. The J gene is TRBJ1-1, the V gene TRBV5-1; D gene unclear. This CDR3 is 14 amino acids long. V was trimmed by 0 bases and J by 3 bases, leaving 9 bases between them. CDR1 is SGHRS and CDR2 is YFSETQ in the germline V gene. CDR3 in DNA: TGCGCCAGCAGCTTGGAGGGAGGGTACACTGAAGCTTTCTTT. Protein: CASSLEGGYTEAFF.

V and J are TRBV7-3 and TRBJ2-3; tentatively, D is TRBD1 (5 bases). Per the germline V gene, CDR1 is SGHTA and CDR2 is FQGTGA. The CDR3 totals 15 residues. Between the trimmed V and J ends, which lost 4 bases and 5 bases, there was a span of 16 bases. The CDR3 bases are TGTGCCAGCAGCTCTACCAGGGAATCCAGAGATACGCAGTATTTT. Residues: CASSSTRESRDTQYF.